These T cell receptor beta chains were read from a single sample in a study of T-cell reconstitution after alpha-beta-depleted transplantation in children. TCRdb re-analysed the PCR reads in MiXCR, keeping a single row per CDR3 protein. The sample contains around 190,000 distinct CDR3 sequences, approximately 7% of which appear only once. The starting material was PBMCs, obtained before TCRalphabeta/CD19-depleted stem cell transplant. The receptors stem from a boy between 2 and 10 years old with acute lymphoblastic leukemia, due to receive a stem cell transplant. The conserved cysteine and the conserved F or W are not part of the CDR3 here. Fields, in order: V gene, CDR3 protein.

V gene: TRBV10-3
CDR3 protein: AIRVTGRNNYGYT

V gene: TRBV11-2
CDR3 protein: ASSPRLSQYNEQF

V gene: TRBV9
CDR3 protein: ASSVGQDIYEQY

V gene: TRBV14
CDR3 protein: ASSQYYRITNTGELF

V gene: TRBV3-1
CDR3 protein: ASSQDFGLAGDSYEQY

V gene: TRBV9
CDR3 protein: ASSVDPTRGNEQF

V gene: TRBV10-2
CDR3 protein: ASSEGQGAFGYT

V gene: TRBV27
CDR3 protein: ASSPPTGSHEQY

V gene: TRBV12-3/TRBV12-4
CDR3 protein: ASSLGGESGAQH

V gene: TRBV2
CDR3 protein: ASSALLGAGLSYEQY

V gene: TRBV6-5
CDR3 protein: ASSYLGDSYEQY

V gene: TRBV19
CDR3 protein: ASSILGETQY

V gene: TRBV5-1
CDR3 protein: ASSSGTGSYT

V gene: TRBV6-2/TRBV6-3
CDR3 protein: ASSFQYYEQY

V gene: TRBV7-6
CDR3 protein: ASSLVLGGDYGYT

V gene: TRBV19
CDR3 protein: ASSIFWGNTDTQY

V gene: TRBV11-3
CDR3 protein: ASSFRVSTEAF

V gene: TRBV25-1
CDR3 protein: ASSAGGYSGNTIY

V gene: TRBV28
CDR3 protein: ASSSGQPNYGYT

V gene: TRBV28
CDR3 protein: ASSLIATEAF

V gene: TRBV7-3
CDR3 protein: ASSIEAGYEQY

V gene: TRBV7-6
CDR3 protein: ASSLEAGTRKDEQF

V gene: TRBV4-2
CDR3 protein: ASSQEELGGVKGTEAF

V gene: TRBV27
CDR3 protein: ASSLFLPTGPGEQY

V gene: TRBV11-2
CDR3 protein: ASSLNPGTSGRAAYEQY

V gene: TRBV28
CDR3 protein: ASTLSASGANVLT

V gene: TRBV20-1
CDR3 protein: SARDPGGETQY

V gene: TRBV7-9
CDR3 protein: ASSYLHTDTQY

V gene: TRBV28
CDR3 protein: ASSRTNQPQH

V gene: TRBV27
CDR3 protein: ASSPGAQSKETQY

V gene: TRBV5-1
CDR3 protein: ASSLGLQWGDTDTQY

V gene: TRBV20-1
CDR3 protein: SATGLAGEGSSYNEQF

V gene: TRBV6-6
CDR3 protein: ASRPGQHQPQH

V gene: TRBV29-1
CDR3 protein: SVEGAGGLDYNEQF

V gene: TRBV4-3
CDR3 protein: ASSQFSEDVYNEQF

V gene: TRBV29-1
CDR3 protein: SVAGNEQF

V gene: TRBV29-1
CDR3 protein: SGGDTDTGELF

V gene: TRBV4-1
CDR3 protein: ASSQALAGGSYEQY

V gene: TRBV7-2
CDR3 protein: ASSLPRSLGGNEQF

V gene: TRBV29-1
CDR3 protein: SGSGGNSYEQY

V gene: TRBV2
CDR3 protein: ASIPPTSYEQY

V gene: TRBV10-3
CDR3 protein: AISEPLLRDNEQF

V gene: TRBV7-2
CDR3 protein: ASSFNPGAPLH

V gene: TRBV10-2
CDR3 protein: ASREGAGELF

V gene: TRBV25-1
CDR3 protein: ASSEYRLAAYNEQF

V gene: TRBV6-1
CDR3 protein: ASRPTLALNNEQF

V gene: TRBV4-2
CDR3 protein: ASSQGGEAF

V gene: TRBV6-5
CDR3 protein: ASSYPVSRSTDTQY

V gene: TRBV6-1
CDR3 protein: ASWVGGPLDTQY

V gene: TRBV9
CDR3 protein: ASSPLLDTQY

V gene: TRBV9
CDR3 protein: ASSDGQNGVSPQETQY

V gene: TRBV7-2
CDR3 protein: ASSFRAGLGGEQY

V gene: TRBV20-1
CDR3 protein: SANIQGYQPQH

V gene: TRBV4-3
CDR3 protein: ASSQDTGKRELAYNEQF